Here is one TCR beta chain with its context. The sample belongs to a study of technical replicates of blood from a handful of donors. The data were produced by immunoSEQ multiplex PCR, yet TCRdb's version contains in-frame clones alone and is incomplete. The sample lists roughly 70,000 clones; roughly 90% were seen once. There are 14 residues in the CDR3. Germline V gene data show CDR1 as LNHDA and CDR2 as SQIVND (reference sequence). V lost 5 bases and J 9 bases, leaving 17 bases between the germline ends. Sequenced: PBMCs. The source of this sequence is a human donor in good health. Some clones in this sample may be carry-over from other donors' samples. This chain links TRBV19 with TRBJ2-4; perhaps TRBD1 as D (6 bases). This CDR3 is CASSLTGSIPIQYF. The CDR3 DNA reads as TGTGCCAGTAGTCTGACAGGTAGCATCCCCATTCAGTACTTC.